The sequence of this T cell receptor beta chain was determined in a study of siplizumab effects on memory and regulatory T cells. Study results and caveats: The study found naive T cells seemingly more diverse than memory cells and seemingly major alloresponse contributors. Just a small share of alloreactive clones was traced back to unstimulated subsets.

V shed 6 bases and J shed 5 bases, with 14 bases lying between them. The CDR3 totals 13 residues. The germline V gene encodes CDR1 MNHEY and CDR2 SVGAGI. The assay looked at some 10^5 TCR templates in each sample. The assay was immunoSEQ multiplex PCR, and TCRdb's table has in-frame clones only and misses some. The table records just under 20,000 clones, 44% of them present only once. This clone appeared once. The antigen is not known. Cells from the mixed lymphocyte reaction underwent coculture for around 6 days at 37 degrees C. The sample consisted of CFSE-low (dividing) CD4+ T cells sorted from an allogeneic mixed lymphocyte reaction. The sequence was collected from a human donor in good health; the cells came from an allogeneic mixed lymphocyte reaction. Some clones in this sample may be carry-over from other donors' samples. The rearrangement uses TRBV6-5 and TRBJ2-7; D is unclear. The CDR3 protein is CASSLRVPHEQYF. CDR3 coding DNA: TGTGCCAGCAGCCTACGGGTTCCCCACGAGCAGTACTTC.